The clone carrying this T cell receptor (beta chain) came up a few times. The antigen is not known. The record originates from a study of T-cell memory formation after mild COVID-19. Study-wide points: Clones that contracted from day 15 to 85 had balanced CD4/CD8; later expanders were CD4+ biased. Among CD4+ contracting clones, most were CM and EM, and CD8+ ones EMRA.

CDR1 is KGHDR, CDR2 SFDVKD, per germline. V was clipped by 1 base and J by 3 bases, with 6 bases between them. The CDR3 runs to 14 residues. TCRdb recomputed calls from the 5' RACE reads with MiXCR, one row per CDR3 protein. The repertoire has about 560,000 distinct CDR3 sequences, 15% to 20% of them found once; the top ten carry about 8.1%. Sequenced sample: PBMCs or a T cell subset sorted from them (not recorded which). The sequence was obtained from an adult woman who had mild COVID-19 (a few samples of this study predate the infection). Cell type and time point are not known. The V and J genes are TRBV24-1 and TRBJ2-1; D uncertain. The CDR3 reads CATSDLNSYNEQFF. For the CDR3, the DNA is TGTGCCACCAGTGATTTAAACAGCTACAATGAGCAGTTCTTC.